One and the same sample provided the 26 T cell receptor beta chains below, sequenced in a study of CD8 T cells in Susac syndrome. Random hexamers served to reverse transcribe roughly 0.45 to 1 ug RNA. A single record per CDR3 protein comes from TCRdb applying MiXCR to the immunoSEQ multiplex PCR reads. This sample has about 300,000 distinct CDR3 sequences, with over 75% found just once. The sequencing sample was made of CD8+ T cells from PBMCs. All receptors come from a human donor with multiple sclerosis.

The chain is built from TRBV10-3 and TRBJ2-7; either TRBD1 or TRBD2 may supply D (5 bases each). The V and J ends lost 9 bases and 2 bases respectively, with 14 bases between them. The germline CDR1 and CDR2 sequences are ENHRY and SYGVKD. The CDR3 has 13 residues. In DNA, the CDR3 is TGTGCCATACGGGACCCCCGGGCCTACGAGCAGTACTTC. It codes for CAIRDPRAYEQYF.

The V gene is TRBV20-1, the J gene TRBJ2-5; no definite D call. The CDR3 runs 11 residues. Germline-derived CDR1 and CDR2 are DFQATT and SNEGSKA (reference sequence). V gave up 2 bases and J gave up 7 bases, with 8 bases separating them. The CDR3 protein is CSARKDGTQYF. CDR3 nucleotide sequence: TGCAGTGCTAGAAAAGATGGGACCCAGTACTTC.

The V and J genes are TRBV20-1 and TRBJ2-1, with TRBD2 as a possible D gene (6 bases). Germline assignment: CDR1 DFQATT and CDR2 SNEGSKA (reference sequence). Between the trimmed V and J ends, which lost 7 bases and 8 bases, there was a span of 18 bases. The CDR3 runs 13 residues. CDR3 bases: TGCAGTGTCCCTCCGGGACTCTGGGATGAGCAGTTCTTC. Translated, it gives CSVPPGLWDEQFF.

This chain joins TRBV5-6 and TRBJ2-7, with a tentative D call TRBD2 (6 bases). The V and J ends lost 5 bases and 6 bases respectively, with 12 bases between them. Germline lookup yields CDR1 SGHDT and CDR2 YYEEEE. This CDR3 has 12 residues. The CDR3: CASSSGEVEQYF. The CDR3, as DNA: TGTGCCAGCAGTTCTGGGGAGGTCGAGCAGTACTTC.

The V and J genes are TRBV28 and TRBJ2-7, with 8 bases lining up with TRBD1. This CDR3 comprises 14 residues. Trimming cost V 3 bases and J 2 bases; bases outside gene matches: 3. Germline V gene data show CDR1 as MDHEN and CDR2 as SYDVKM. In DNA form, the CDR3 reads TGTGCCAGCAGTTTTGCAGGGGGCACCTACGAGCAGTACTTC. This translates into CASSFAGGTYEQYF.

The rearrangement uses TRBV6-2 or TRBV6-3 and TRBJ2-7; D is perhaps TRBD2 (5 bases). The CDR3 covers 13 residues. V was pared by 1 base and J by 6 bases, with 10 bases between. Germline CDR1 MNHEY, CDR2 SVGEGT. The CDR3 coding sequence is TGTGCCAGCAGTTACTGGGAGCGAAGCGAGCAGTACTTC. Its translation: CASSYWERSEQYF.

V and J are TRBV4-2 and TRBJ2-7; weak D call: TRBD2 (6 bases). In germline, CDR1 is LGHNA, CDR2 YNFKEQ. The germline V and J ends were trimmed by 8 bases and 3 bases, with 14 bases remaining between them. The CDR3 has 13 amino acids. CDR3 sequence reads: CASGGGVGYEQYF. The CDR3 nucleotides are TGTGCCAGCGGAGGCGGGGTTGGCTACGAGCAGTACTTC.

This chain links TRBV29-1 with TRBJ2-2; D is unclear. V shed 4 bases and J shed 3 bases, with 6 bases lying between them. CDR1 is SQVTM, CDR2 ANQGSEA, per germline. The length of the CDR3 is 12 residues. The CDR3: CSVVGHTGELFF. CDR3 DNA sequence: TGCAGCGTTGTCGGCCACACCGGGGAGCTGTTTTTT.

This chain uses TRBV29-1 with TRBJ2-3; maybe TRBD1 (6 bases). The CDR3 is 14 amino acids. The ends were cut back, 6 bases at V and 0 bases at J, with 13 bases in the middle. Germline lookup yields CDR1 SQVTM and CDR2 ANQGSEA. The CDR3 DNA reads TGCAGCGTGGGCCCTACAGGGAGCACAGATACGCAGTATTTT. As protein: CSVGPTGSTDTQYF.

The chain uses TRBV20-1 and TRBJ1-2; no clear D gene. The CDR3 is 10 residues long. Trimming took off 2 bases at V and 5 bases at J, with 3 bases between the two ends. CDR1 DFQATT and CDR2 SNEGSKA come from the germline V gene (reference sequence). The CDR3 protein is CSARLYGYTF. CDR3 in DNA: TGCAGTGCTAGATTGTATGGCTACACCTTC.

The gene calls are TRBV9 and TRBJ2-3; perhaps TRBD2 as D (7 bases). Looked up from germline, CDR1 is SGDLS and CDR2 is YYNGEE. This CDR3 contains 18 residues. V lost 0 bases to trimming and J lost 3 bases, with 20 bases between them. CDR3 DNA sequence: TGTGCCAGCAGCGTAGCTCGGGGGGCGCGAGGGAAGACAGATACGCAGTATTTT. This codes for CASSVARGARGKTDTQYF.

The chain is built from TRBV9 and TRBJ1-6; no definite D call. Germline values: CDR1 SGDLS, CDR2 YYNGEE. V lost 0 bases, J lost 7 bases, and 11 bases lay in between. The CDR3 extends over 15 amino acids. CDR3 in DNA: TGTGCCAGCAGCGTAGAGGGCAGTGAGAATTCACCCCTCCACTTT. It codes for CASSVEGSENSPLHF.

V usage is TRBV27 and J usage is TRBJ2-1; D may be TRBD2 (5 bases). This CDR3 contains 15 residues. Germline CDR1 reads MNHEY; CDR2 reads SMNVEV (reference sequence). V was pared by 3 bases and J by 4 bases, with 13 bases between. This CDR3 reads CASSLAGQLYNEQFF. In nucleotides, the CDR3 is TGTGCCAGCAGTTTGGCGGGCCAGCTTTACAATGAGCAGTTCTTC.

The CDR3 DNA is TGTGCCAGCAGCTTAGGGGGGGACCTCTCCTACGAGCAGTACTTC. Protein sequence: CASSLGGDLSYEQYF. The rearrangement links TRBV11-2 to TRBJ2-7; maybe TRBD2 (6 bases). Per the germline V gene, CDR1 is SGHAT and CDR2 is FQNNGV. This CDR3 has 15 amino acids. The germline V and J ends were trimmed by 1 base and 0 bases, with 10 bases remaining between them.

V usage is TRBV15 and J usage is TRBJ2-5, with 7 bases identical to TRBD2. CDR1 and CDR2 (germline): LNHNV, YYDKDF (reference sequence). The CDR3 has 14 residues. V shed 7 bases, J shed 1 base, and the junction held 6 bases outside the gene matches. CDR3 sequence reads: CATTMAGVQETQYF. The CDR3 DNA follows: TGTGCCACCACCATGGCGGGGGTCCAAGAGACCCAGTACTTC.

The chain joins TRBV5-6 to TRBJ1-1; D ambiguous. V was cut by 2 bases and J by 1 base, with 6 bases left in between. CDR1 and CDR2 from the germline V gene are SGHDT and YYEEEE. CDR3 length: 13 residues. The CDR3, as DNA: TGTGCCAGCAGCTTCGGGTCGAACACTGAAGCTTTCTTT. Translated, it gives CASSFGSNTEAFF.

This chain links TRBV3-1 with TRBJ1-2; possible D gene TRBD1, 5 bases. Trimming took 0 bases from V and 3 from J, leaving 14 bases between them. The germline CDR1 and CDR2 sequences are LGHDT and YNNKEL (reference sequence). This CDR3 comprises 16 residues. CDR3 loop: CASSQDRDREYYGYTF. CDR3 DNA: TGTGCCAGCAGCCAAGATCGAGACAGAGAATACTATGGCTACACCTTC.

This clonotype has just one count. V usage is TRBV19 and J usage is TRBJ1-2; 7 bases align to TRBD1. Per the germline V gene, CDR1 is LNHDA and CDR2 is SQIVND (reference sequence). This CDR3 contains 13 residues. J gave up 4 bases and V 7 bases, and 6 bases lay outside the gene matches. In nucleotides, the CDR3 is TGTGCCAGTAAGGGGACAGCCGTCTATGGCTACACCTTC. Translation gives CASKGTAVYGYTF.

The V gene is TRBV3-1, the J gene TRBJ2-7, with D tentatively TRBD1 (5 bases). Trimming shortened V by 5 bases and J by 3 bases, and 26 bases separated the two germline ends. The CDR3 is 18 amino acids. Germline lookup yields CDR1 LGHDT and CDR2 YNNKEL (reference sequence). CDR3 loop: CASSARASRPQTGYEQYF. The CDR3 DNA sequence: TGTGCCAGCAGCGCCAGGGCGTCTAGACCCCAAACGGGCTACGAGCAGTACTTC.

This clonotype is a singleton in its sample. The chain uses TRBV15 and TRBJ1-2; D might be TRBD1 (6 bases). CDR1 is LNHNV, CDR2 YYDKDF, per germline (reference sequence). The CDR3 runs 17 residues. Trimming removed 0 bases from V and 6 bases from J, with 20 bases in between. The CDR3 nucleotides read TGTGCCACCAGCAGAGATATTATGGGGGCACGCGGAAATGGCTACACCTTC. Protein product: CATSRDIMGARGNGYTF.

The V gene is TRBV4-2, the J gene TRBJ2-7, with D possibly TRBD2 on 6 matching bases. This CDR3 spans 16 amino acids. Per germline, CDR1 LGHNA and CDR2 YNFKEQ. V was clipped by 0 bases and J by 6 bases, with 18 bases between them. The CDR3, as DNA: TGTGCCAGCAGCCAAGAGGAGGGACTCCAGGGCGCCGAGCAGTACTTC. Its protein is CASSQEEGLQGAEQYF.

The chain recombines TRBV30 with TRBJ2-1; the D gene is possibly TRBD2 (6 bases). CDR1 GTSNPN and CDR2 SVGIG come from the germline V gene (reference sequence). V shed 6 bases and J shed 2 bases, with 14 bases lying between them. CDR3 length equals 14 residues. This CDR3 reads CACSRDLAYNEQFF. As DNA, the CDR3 is TGTGCCTGCTCTCGGGACTTAGCCTACAATGAGCAGTTCTTC.

The rearrangement links TRBV11-2 to TRBJ2-7, with D perhaps assigned TRBD1 or TRBD2 (5 bases each). This CDR3 is 13 amino acids long. In germline, CDR1 is SGHAT, CDR2 FQNNGV. Trimming removed 0 bases from V and 5 bases from J, with 8 bases in between. CDR3 sequence reads: CASSLDGADEQYF. The CDR3, as DNA: TGTGCCAGCAGCTTAGACGGGGCGGACGAGCAGTACTTC.

The CDR3 nucleotides are TGTGCCAGCAGTTACTCAAATGGACAGGGGAGATCCTACAATGAGCAGTTCTTC. Protein: CASSYSNGQGRSYNEQFF. This chain uses TRBV6-2 or TRBV6-3 with TRBJ2-1; 9 nucleotides agree with TRBD1. Germline CDR1 MNHEY, CDR2 SVGEGT. This CDR3 has 18 amino acids. Losses at the gene ends were 0 bases for V and 1 base for J; bases not matched to a gene: 7.

The chain carries TRBV6-4 and TRBJ2-1, with D possibly TRBD2 on 6 matching bases. This CDR3 contains 14 residues. V was pared by 7 bases and J by 5 bases, with 15 bases between. From germline, CDR1 is MRHNA and CDR2 SNTAGT. In DNA form, the CDR3 reads TGTGCCAGCAAAGGCGGGATAGACCACAATGAGCAGTTCTTC. Translation gives CASKGGIDHNEQFF.

This chain connects TRBV4-3 to TRBJ2-2; TRBD2 matches at 10 bases. V lost 0 bases to trimming and J lost 5 bases; unmatched junction nucleotides: 6. The length of the CDR3 is 17 residues. Germline CDR1 and CDR2: LGHNA and YSLEER. For the CDR3, the DNA is TGCGCCAGCAGCCAAGATCTAGCGGGAGTTTGGACCGGGGAGCTGTTTTTT. Its protein is CASSQDLAGVWTGELFF.